A selection of T cell receptor beta chains follows, all from one sample in a study of T cell changes during pregnancy in multiple sclerosis. Here immunoSEQ multiplex PCR was the method, and the copy in TCRdb shows in-frame clones only, minus some. This table has tens of thousands of clones, 94% appearing once. Sequenced material: peripheral blood, taken in the third trimester of pregnancy. These receptors were obtained from a female donor with multiple sclerosis, enrolled in a pregnancy study. Each CDR3 is given with its conserved first and last residue. The D gene is left open where the match is weak. The size entry is marked missing in some rows and otherwise reads once, few, many or a size class.

j_call | d_call | v_call | clone_size | cdr3_nt | cdr3_aa
TRBJ2-5 | TRBD1 | TRBV5-8 | - | TGTGCCAGCAGCGCGGACAGGGAAGAGACCCAGTACTTC | CASSADREETQYF
TRBJ2-2 | - | TRBV6-5 | - | TGTGCCAGCGGTGGGGAGTCAGGTACCGGGGAGCTGTTTTTT | CASGGESGTGELFF
TRBJ2-6 | TRBD2 | TRBV4-1 | - | TGCGCCAGCAGCCAAGATGGTCTAGCGGGAGTAGGGGGGGCCAACGTCCTGACTTTC | CASSQDGLAGVGGANVLTF
TRBJ2-2 | - | TRBV7-9 | - | TGTGCCAGCAGCCCTAGACAGCCCACCGGGGAGCTGTTTTTT | CASSPRQPTGELFF
TRBJ2-5 | - | TRBV21-1 | - | TGTGCCAGCAGCAAAGAGTCACAGGCAGAGACCCAGTACTTC | CASSKESQAETQYF
TRBJ2-7 | TRBD2 | TRBV27 | - | TGTGCCAGCAGTCCAGACCGACTAGCGGGAGGGACCTCCGAGCAGTACTTC | CASSPDRLAGGTSEQYF
TRBJ1-1 | - | TRBV25-1 | - | TGTGCCACAGGGGCCCCAGGGGACACTGAAGCTTTCTTT | CATGAPGDTEAFF
TRBJ1-1 | - | TRBV9 | - | TGTGCCAGCAAACCCACAGGGAACACTGAAGCTTTCTTT | CASKPTGNTEAFF
TRBJ2-7 | - | TRBV10-3 | - | TGTGCCATCAGTGGGCGGGGTTCTAATCACGAGCAGTACTTC | CAISGRGSNHEQYF
TRBJ2-2 | TRBD2 | TRBV28 | - | TGTGCCAGCAGTGTAGCGGGGGCGAACACCGGGGAGCTGTTTTTT | CASSVAGANTGELFF
TRBJ2-3 | TRBD1 | TRBV6-6 | once | TGTGCCAGCGCTGGGGGACAGGGGGGCTTTACGCAGTATTTT | CASAGGQGGFTQYF
TRBJ2-7 | - | TRBV27 | - | TGTGCCAGCAGTTTCCAGGGTCCCTACGAGCAGTACTTC | CASSFQGPYEQYF
TRBJ2-7 | - | TRBV30 | - | TGTGCCTGGACCAGAGGGACCTACGAGCAGTACTTC | CAWTRGTYEQYF
TRBJ2-7 | TRBD2 | TRBV2 | - | TGTGCCAGCCTAGCGGCCACCTACGAGCAGTACTTC | CASLAATYEQYF
TRBJ1-1 | TRBD1 | TRBV25-1 | - | TGTGCCAGCAGTGAATTTGGGGACAGGGGTCGGGACACTGAAGCTTTCTTT | CASSEFGDRGRDTEAFF
TRBJ1-1 | TRBD1 | TRBV19 | - | TGTGCCAGTACCACTGTGAGACAGGGAGCGAACACTGAAGCTTTCTTT | CASTTVRQGANTEAFF
TRBJ2-7 | TRBD1 | TRBV7-9 | - | TGTGCCGCCGAAGGACAGGGTCCCTACGAGCAGTACTTC | CAAEGQGPYEQYF
TRBJ1-1 | - | TRBV5-1 | - | TGCGCCAGCAGGACGCTTCCGACGAGCGGAACTGAAGCTTTCTTT | CASRTLPTSGTEAFF
TRBJ2-3 | TRBD2 | TRBV27 | - | TGTGCCAGCAGTCCGATTTTACTAGCGGGCGAGGAGGATACGCAGTATTTT | CASSPILLAGEEDTQYF
TRBJ2-2 | - | TRBV28 | - | TGTGCCAGCAGTTTAGGGACACCAGTTAACACCGGGGAGCTGTTTTTT | CASSLGTPVNTGELFF
TRBJ2-2 | TRBD1 | TRBV29-1 | - | TGCAGCTACAGGGGGCGCGTGGAGGGGGAGCTGTTTTTT | CSYRGRVEGELFF
TRBJ1-3 | - | TRBV30 | - | TGTGCCTGGAGTCTGAGCTCTGGAAACACCATATATTTT | CAWSLSSGNTIYF
TRBJ1-3 | TRBD1 | TRBV9 | - | TGTGCCAGCCCGCCGACAGGGGGCCCTCGAAACACCATATATTTT | CASPPTGGPRNTIYF
TRBJ2-2 | TRBD2 | TRBV6-6 | - | TGTGCCAGCAGTTACTATACGGGAGGTATCACCGGGGAGCTGTTTTTT | CASSYYTGGITGELFF
TRBJ1-4 | - | TRBV5-1 | few | TGCGCCAGCAGCTCCTCAAACAGCAGAACTAATGAAAAACTGTTTTTT | CASSSSNSRTNEKLFF
TRBJ1-5 | - | TRBV6-5 | - | TGTGCCAGCAGTCTCTTTCACAGGGCCAATCAGCCCCAGCATTTT | CASSLFHRANQPQHF
TRBJ2-1 | TRBD1 | TRBV7-9 | - | TGTGCCAGCAGTCCCGGGACAGGGGTCTACAATGAGCAGTTCTTC | CASSPGTGVYNEQFF
TRBJ1-4 | TRBD1 | TRBV4-2 | - | TGTGCCAGCAGCCAACGAGCCGGGACAGATAATGAAAAACTGTTTTTT | CASSQRAGTDNEKLFF
TRBJ1-3 | - | TRBV28 | - | TGTGCCATCCATAAAGGGGGACCTGGAAACACCATATATTTT | CAIHKGGPGNTIYF
TRBJ1-3 | - | TRBV19 | once | TGTGCCAGTAGTATACTCGCGGCTTCTGGAAACACCATATATTTT | CASSILAASGNTIYF
TRBJ2-7 | - | TRBV19 | - | TGTGCCAGTAGATCGATGGACAGAGCCTACGAGCAGTACTTC | CASRSMDRAYEQYF
TRBJ2-2 | TRBD2 | TRBV11-2 | - | TGTGCCAGCAGCTACGGGACTAGCGGGAGGCGGGGCGGGGAGCTGTTTTTT | CASSYGTSGRRGGELFF
TRBJ2-5 | TRBD2 | TRBV5-1 | - | TGCGCCAGCAGCTTGAGGACTAGCGGAGTACAAGAGACCCAGTACTTC | CASSLRTSGVQETQYF
TRBJ1-5 | - | TRBV12-5 | once | TGTGCTAGTGGTTTGACAGTTCAGCCCCAGCATTTT | CASGLTVQPQHF
TRBJ2-3 | - | TRBV6-6 | - | TGTGCCAGCAGTTACGATAGGCAGGGGATGGCAGATACGCAGTATTTT | CASSYDRQGMADTQYF
TRBJ2-7 | - | TRBV5-4 | once | TGTGCCAGCGGAACCAGGGCCACAGACAACTACGAGCAGTACTTC | CASGTRATDNYEQYF
TRBJ2-7 | - | TRBV19 | - | TGTGCCAGTAGTCTCTCGGAGGGTATAGAGCAGTACTTC | CASSLSEGIEQYF
TRBJ2-3 | TRBD1 | TRBV15 | - | TGTGCCACCAGTCGTTCCCGGACAGGGAACACAGATACGCAGTATTTT | CATSRSRTGNTDTQYF
TRBJ1-1 | - | TRBV18 | - | TGTGCCAGCTCACCCGAACAGGAGTTAGCTGGAGCTTTCTTT | CASSPEQELAGAFF
TRBJ2-3 | TRBD1 | TRBV15 | - | TGTGCCACCAGCAGAGGACAGGGGCAAGGAGCAGATACGCAGTATTTT | CATSRGQGQGADTQYF
TRBJ2-7 | - | TRBV7-9 | - | TGTGCCAGCAGCTTAGCTGGTGGCGGTCCGGGGGACGAGCAGTACTTC | CASSLAGGGPGDEQYF
TRBJ1-3 | - | TRBV14 | - | TGTGCCAGCAGCCATATGGACAGCCCGATCTCTGGAAACACCATATATTTT | CASSHMDSPISGNTIYF
TRBJ1-1 | - | TRBV2 | - | TGTGCCAGCAGTGAAGTGGGCACACGAAACACTGAAGCTTTCTTT | CASSEVGTRNTEAFF
TRBJ2-3 | - | TRBV7-6 | - | TGTGCCAGCAGCCCCCTAGCGCCAGATACGCAGTATTTT | CASSPLAPDTQYF
TRBJ2-2 | - | TRBV30 | - | TGTGCCTGGAGTGTCTCGGGGTCGGTCACCGGGGAGCTGTTTTTT | CAWSVSGSVTGELFF
TRBJ1-5 | TRBD1 | TRBV28 | - | TGTGCCAGCAGTTTCTCCGGGACAGGGCGGAATCAGCCCCAGCATTTT | CASSFSGTGRNQPQHF
TRBJ1-1 | - | TRBV4-1 | - | TGCGCCAGCAGCCAGGTGCAGGCTGGAAACACTGAAGCTTTCTTT | CASSQVQAGNTEAFF
TRBJ1-3 | - | TRBV29-1 | - | TGCAGCGTTGGACAGGCGGCCTCTGGAAACACCATATATTTT | CSVGQAASGNTIYF
TRBJ2-7 | TRBD1 | TRBV5-1 | - | TGCGCCAGCAGCTTGGGACAGGGTGGAAACGAGCAGTACTTC | CASSLGQGGNEQYF
TRBJ1-1 | - | TRBV10-3 | once | TGTGCCATCAGTGAGGGACACTCAATGATGGGTGAAGCTTTCTTT | CAISEGHSMMGEAFF
TRBJ2-7 | TRBD2 | TRBV7-9 | few | TGTGCCAGCAGCTCCCCGGGACTAGCGAGCGAGCAGTACTTC | CASSSPGLASEQYF
TRBJ2-7 | - | TRBV14 | - | TGTGCCAGCAGCCCCAACTGGGCCTCCTCTTGGACCTACGAGCAGTACTTC | CASSPNWASSWTYEQYF
TRBJ1-1 | - | TRBV6-1 | once | TGTGCCAGCAGTGTCCACAGGCTCATGAACACTGAAGCTTTCTTT | CASSVHRLMNTEAFF
TRBJ1-1 | - | TRBV4-1 | - | TGCGCCAGCCGCGGGGTCAGTAACACTGAAGCTTTCTTT | CASRGVSNTEAFF
TRBJ1-1 | TRBD1 | TRBV30 | - | TGTGCCTGGAGTCTTACCGGGACAGGGAACACTGAAGCTTTCTTT | CAWSLTGTGNTEAFF
TRBJ1-5 | TRBD1 | TRBV28 | - | TGTGCCAGCAGGATGGGGAACAGGGGAGAAGGTCAGCCCCAGCATTTT | CASRMGNRGEGQPQHF
TRBJ2-5 | - | TRBV4-1 | - | TGCGCCAGCAGCCAAGAGGGTGGACAGAAGGAGACCCAGTACTTC | CASSQEGGQKETQYF